This entry is about one T cell receptor (beta chain). Its target is unknown. The record originates from a study of shared clonotypes between healthy human individuals. Study-level findings and limits: Naive CD4 clonotype sharing across a handful of donors was around 5%. Naive subsets typically showed greater estimated richness than memory subsets. Clonotypes which were not shared had lower generation probabilities than clonotypes that all four donors shared.

The authors' processing: Filtering differed for immunoSEQ, which gave only junction sequences without quality scores. Sequencing was performed with immunoSEQ multiplex PCR; in TCRdb, only in-frame clones are kept and a portion is missing. The V and J calls and clone size come from that table; D and trimming were worked out from the DNA. The sample contains 2 million to 2.5 million clones, approximately 95% of which appear only once. The CDR3 is 14 amino acids. Germline CDR1 reads MNHNS; CDR2 reads SASEGT. V was trimmed by 3 bases and J by 5 bases, leaving 14 bases between them. This chain uses TRBV6-1 with TRBJ2-7; D is possibly TRBD1 or TRBD2 (6 bases each). Input material: naive CD4+ T cells from PBMCs. Subset given: CD45RA+ positively selected. The clonotype comes from a man between 18 and 35 years old in good health. Some clones in this sample may be carry-over from other donors' samples. Written as DNA, the CDR3 is TGTGCCAGCAGTGAGTTATGGGGGGCCGACGAGCAGTACTTC. Encoded protein: CASSELWGADEQYF.